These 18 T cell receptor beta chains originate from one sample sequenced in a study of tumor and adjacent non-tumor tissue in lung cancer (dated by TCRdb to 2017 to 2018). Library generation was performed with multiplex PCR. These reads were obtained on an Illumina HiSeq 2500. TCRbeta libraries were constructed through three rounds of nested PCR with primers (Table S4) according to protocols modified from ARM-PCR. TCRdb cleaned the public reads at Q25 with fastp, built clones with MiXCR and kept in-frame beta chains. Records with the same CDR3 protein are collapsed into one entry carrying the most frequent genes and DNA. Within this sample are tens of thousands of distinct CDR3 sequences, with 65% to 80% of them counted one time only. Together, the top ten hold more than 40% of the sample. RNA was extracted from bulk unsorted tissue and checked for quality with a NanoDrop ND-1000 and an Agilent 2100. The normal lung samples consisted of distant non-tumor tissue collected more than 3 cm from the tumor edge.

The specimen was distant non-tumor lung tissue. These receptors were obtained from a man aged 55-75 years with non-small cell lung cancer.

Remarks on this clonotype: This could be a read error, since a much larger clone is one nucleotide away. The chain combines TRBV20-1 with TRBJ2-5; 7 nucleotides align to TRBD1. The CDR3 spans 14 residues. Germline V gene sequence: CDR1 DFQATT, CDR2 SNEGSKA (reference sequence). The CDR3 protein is CSARARGSQGTQYF. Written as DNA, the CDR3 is TGCAGTGCTAGAGCCAGGGGGTCCCAAGGGACCCAGTACTTC.

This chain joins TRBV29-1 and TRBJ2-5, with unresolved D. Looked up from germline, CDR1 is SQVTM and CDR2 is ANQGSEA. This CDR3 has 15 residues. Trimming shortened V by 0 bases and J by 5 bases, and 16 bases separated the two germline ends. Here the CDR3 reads CSVEEGCADLETQYF. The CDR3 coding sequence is TGCAGCGTTGAAGAAGGTTGTGCAGATCTGGAGACCCAGTACTTC. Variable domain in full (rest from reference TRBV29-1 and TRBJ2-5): SAVISQKPSRDICQRGTSLTIQCQVDSQVTMMFWYRQQPGQSLTLIATANQGSEATYESGFVIDKFPISRPNLTFSTLTVSNMSPEDSSIYLCSVEEGCADLETQYFGPGTRLLVL.

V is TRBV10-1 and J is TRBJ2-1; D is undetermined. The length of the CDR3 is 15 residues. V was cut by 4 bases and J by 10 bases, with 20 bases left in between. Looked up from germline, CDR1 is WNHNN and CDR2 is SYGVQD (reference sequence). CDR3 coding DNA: TGCGCCAGCAGTGTCGACTCCAGCTCCTATAAAGAGCAGTTCTTC. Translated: CASSVDSSSYKEQFF.

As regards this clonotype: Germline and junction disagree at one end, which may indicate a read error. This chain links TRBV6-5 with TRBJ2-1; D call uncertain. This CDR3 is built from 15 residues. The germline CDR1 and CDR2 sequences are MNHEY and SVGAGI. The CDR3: CAGSYANWIHYEQFF. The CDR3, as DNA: TGTGCCGGCAGTTACGCGAACTGGATTCACTATGAGCAGTTCTTC.

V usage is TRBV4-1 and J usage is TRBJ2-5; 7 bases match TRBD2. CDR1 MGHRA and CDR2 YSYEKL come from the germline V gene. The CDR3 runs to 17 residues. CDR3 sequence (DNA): TGCACAAGCAGCCAAGAGGACGGGAGGTTGAGGGGAGAGACCCAGTACTTC. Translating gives CTSSQEDGRLRGETQYF.

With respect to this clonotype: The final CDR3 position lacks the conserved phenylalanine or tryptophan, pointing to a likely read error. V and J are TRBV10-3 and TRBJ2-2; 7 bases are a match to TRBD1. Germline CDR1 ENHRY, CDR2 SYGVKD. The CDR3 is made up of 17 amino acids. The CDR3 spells CAISEFRTGSGSGVLFL. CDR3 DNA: TGTGCCATCAGTGAGTTCCGGACAGGCTCAGGGTCCGGGGTGCTGTTTTTG.

CDR3 region: CASNLFAYTEAFF. The CDR3 nucleotides read TGCGCCAGCAACCTGTTCGCCTACACTGAAGCTTTCTTT. This chain connects TRBV4-1 to TRBJ1-1; no clear D. V lost 7 bases to trimming and J lost 3 bases, with 12 bases between them. This CDR3 comprises 13 residues. The germline V gene has CDR1 MGHRA and CDR2 YSYEKL.

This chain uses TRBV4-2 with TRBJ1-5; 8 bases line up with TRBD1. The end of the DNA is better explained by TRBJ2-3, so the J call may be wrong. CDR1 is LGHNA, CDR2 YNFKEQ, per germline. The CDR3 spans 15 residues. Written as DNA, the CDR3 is TGTGCCAGCAGCCAGACCGGGACAGGCAATCAGCCGCAGTATTTT. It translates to CASSQTGTGNQPQYF.

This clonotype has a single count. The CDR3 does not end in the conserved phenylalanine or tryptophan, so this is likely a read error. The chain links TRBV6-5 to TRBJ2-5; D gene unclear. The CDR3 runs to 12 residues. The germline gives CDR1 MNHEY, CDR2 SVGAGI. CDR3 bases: TGTACCAGCAGGTTGAACCAAGAGACCCAGTACTTA. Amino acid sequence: CTSRLNQETQYL.

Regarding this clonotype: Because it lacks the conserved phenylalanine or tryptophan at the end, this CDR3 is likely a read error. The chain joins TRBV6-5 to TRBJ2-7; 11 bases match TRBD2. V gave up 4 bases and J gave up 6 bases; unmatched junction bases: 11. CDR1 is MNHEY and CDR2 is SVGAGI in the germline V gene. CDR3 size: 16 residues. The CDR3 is CASSFLSGRAEGEQYS. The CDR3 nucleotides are TGTGCCAGCAGTTTCCTTAGCGGGAGGGCCGAGGGCGAGCAGTACTCC.

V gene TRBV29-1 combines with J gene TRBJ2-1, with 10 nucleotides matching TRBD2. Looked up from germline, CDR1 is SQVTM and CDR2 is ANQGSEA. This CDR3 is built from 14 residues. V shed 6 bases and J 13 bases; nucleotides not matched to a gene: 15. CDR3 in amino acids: CSVAGASGSYKQFF. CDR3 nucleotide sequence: TGCAGCGTAGCCGGGGCTAGCGGGAGCTATAAACAGTTCTTC.

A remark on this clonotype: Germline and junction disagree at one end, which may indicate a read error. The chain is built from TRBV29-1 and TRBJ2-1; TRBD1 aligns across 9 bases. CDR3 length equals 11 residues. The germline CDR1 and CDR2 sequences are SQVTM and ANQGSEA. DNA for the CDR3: TGTAGCGTTGAAGACAGGGGGGAGCAGTTCTTC. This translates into CSVEDRGEQFF.

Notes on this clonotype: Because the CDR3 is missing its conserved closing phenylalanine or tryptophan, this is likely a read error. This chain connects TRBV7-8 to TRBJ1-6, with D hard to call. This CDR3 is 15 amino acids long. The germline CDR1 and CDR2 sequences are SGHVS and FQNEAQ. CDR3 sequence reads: CASSLAFTSASPLHL. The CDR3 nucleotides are TGTGCCAGCAGTTTAGCGTTCACATCTGCTTCACCCCTCCACCTT.

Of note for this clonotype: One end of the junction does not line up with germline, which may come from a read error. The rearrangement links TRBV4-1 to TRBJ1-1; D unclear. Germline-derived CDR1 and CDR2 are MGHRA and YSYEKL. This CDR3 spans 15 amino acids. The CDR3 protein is CASSQGQNRDTEAFF. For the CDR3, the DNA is TGTGCCAGCAGCCAAGGGCAGAACCGGGACACTGAAGCTTTCTTT.

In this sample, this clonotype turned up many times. The CDR3: CSAIGTSGRGDYNEQFF. As DNA, the CDR3 is TGCAGTGCTATCGGGACTAGCGGGAGGGGAGACTACAATGAGCAGTTCTTC. The chain combines TRBV20-1 with TRBJ2-1; 16 nucleotides match TRBD2. The CDR3 spans 17 residues. The germline V gene encodes CDR1 DFQATT and CDR2 SNEGSKA (reference sequence). With V trimmed by 4 bases and J by 3 bases, 6 bases remained unmatched.

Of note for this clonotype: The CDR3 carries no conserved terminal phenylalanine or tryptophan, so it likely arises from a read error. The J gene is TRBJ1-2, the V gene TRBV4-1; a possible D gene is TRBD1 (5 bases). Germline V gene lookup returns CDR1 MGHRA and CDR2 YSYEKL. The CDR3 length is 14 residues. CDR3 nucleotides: TGCACCAGCACCCAGGCCGGGACGAAGGGTGGATACACCTTA. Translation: CTSTQAGTKGGYTL.

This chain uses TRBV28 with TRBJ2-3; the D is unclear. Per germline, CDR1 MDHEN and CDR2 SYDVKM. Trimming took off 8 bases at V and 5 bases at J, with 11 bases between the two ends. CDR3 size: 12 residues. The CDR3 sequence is CASYSHRDTQYF. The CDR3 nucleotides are TGTGCCAGCTACTCCCACAGAGATACGCAGTATTTT.

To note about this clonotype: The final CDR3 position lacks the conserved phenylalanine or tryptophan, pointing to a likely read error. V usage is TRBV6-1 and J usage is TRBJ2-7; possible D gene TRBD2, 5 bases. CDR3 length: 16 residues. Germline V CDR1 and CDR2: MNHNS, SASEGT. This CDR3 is CASSESVGEIFYEQYL. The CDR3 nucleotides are TGTGCCAGCAGTGAATCGGTCGGGGAGATCTTCTACGAACAGTACTTA.